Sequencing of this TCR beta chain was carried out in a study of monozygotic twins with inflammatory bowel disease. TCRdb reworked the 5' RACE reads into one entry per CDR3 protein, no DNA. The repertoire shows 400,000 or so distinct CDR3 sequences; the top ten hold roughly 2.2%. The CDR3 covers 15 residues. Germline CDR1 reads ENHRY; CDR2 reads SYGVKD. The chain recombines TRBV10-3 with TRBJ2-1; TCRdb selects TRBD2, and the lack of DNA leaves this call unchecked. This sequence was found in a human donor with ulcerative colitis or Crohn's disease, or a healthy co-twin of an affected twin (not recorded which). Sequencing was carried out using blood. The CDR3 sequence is CAISDFGLAGNEQFF.